These 3 T cell receptor beta chains originate from one sample sequenced in a study of cytomegalovirus exposure and HLA in healthy donors. The PCR made use of 60 Vbeta and 13 Jbeta primers. The table came from immunoSEQ multiplex PCR; TCRdb's copy has only in-frame clones and leaves some out. The repertoire consists of about 160,000 clones, with 87% occurring once and the leading ten covering 0.75% to 0.95%. Input material: PBMCs. All receptors come from a woman aged 25-40 years in good health and CMV-seronegative.

The rearrangement uses TRBV29-1 and TRBJ2-5; maybe TRBD1 (5 bases). Judging by the DNA end, TRBJ2-7 fits better; the J call may be wrong. The CDR3 length is 14 residues. CDR1 SQVTM and CDR2 ANQGSEA come from the germline V gene. Here the CDR3 DNA reads TGCAGCGTTCAGCAGGGTACCCCCGGCTACGAGCAGTACTTC. This codes for CSVQQGTPGYEQYF.

V usage is TRBV7-9 and J usage is TRBJ1-1; TRBD1 is a possible D gene (5 bases). This CDR3 comprises 14 residues. Trimming left V 2 bases short and J 0 bases short, with 7 bases between. CDR1 is SEHNR and CDR2 is FQNEAQ in the germline V gene (reference sequence). This CDR3 is CASSLQGMNTEAFF. The CDR3 DNA reads TGTGCCAGCAGCTTACAGGGAATGAACACTGAAGCTTTCTTT.

About this clone: Different DNA sequences within this sample yield the same CDR3. This sequence joins TRBV19 and TRBJ2-4; TRBD1 is a possible D gene (6 bases). This CDR3 has 17 amino acids. V lost 7 bases, J lost 1 base, and 20 bases lay in between. Germline V lookup: CDR1 LNHDA, CDR2 SQIVND (reference sequence). The CDR3 DNA reads as TGTGCCAGTACCCCCGAGACAGGTCCTTTGGCCAAAAACATTCAGTACTTC. This encodes CASTPETGPLAKNIQYF. Together with reference TRBV19 and TRBJ2-4, the CDR3 gives the full variable domain: DGGITQSPKYLFRKEGQNVTLSCEQNLNHDAMYWYRQDPGQGLRLIYYSQIVNDFQKGDIAEGYSVSREKKESFPLTVTSAQKNPTAFYLCASTPETGPLAKNIQYFGAGTRLSVL.